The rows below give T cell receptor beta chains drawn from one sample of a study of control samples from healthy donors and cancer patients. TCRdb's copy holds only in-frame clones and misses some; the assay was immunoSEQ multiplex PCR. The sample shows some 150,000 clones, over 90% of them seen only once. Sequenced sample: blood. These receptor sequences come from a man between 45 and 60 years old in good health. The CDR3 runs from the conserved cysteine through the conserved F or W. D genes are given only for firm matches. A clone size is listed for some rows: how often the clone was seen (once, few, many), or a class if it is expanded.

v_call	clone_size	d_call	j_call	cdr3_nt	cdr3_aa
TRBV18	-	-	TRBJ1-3	TGTGCCAGCTCACCAGGGACAATTAGGGACACCATATATTTT	CASSPGTIRDTIYF
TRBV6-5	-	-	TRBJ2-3	TGTGCCAGCATTGTCGACAGGATGGCAGATACGCAGTATTTT	CASIVDRMADTQYF
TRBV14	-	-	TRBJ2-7	TGTGCCAGCAGCCAAAAGTGGGGGCAGCTTTTGGGCGAGCAGTACTTC	CASSQKWGQLLGEQYF
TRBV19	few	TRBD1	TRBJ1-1	TGTGCCAGTAGTATGTTCAGGGGGCATGAAGCTTTCTTT	CASSMFRGHEAFF
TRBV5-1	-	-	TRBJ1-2	TGCGCCAGCAGCTTGGCGGCGCGCTATGGCTACACCTTC	CASSLAARYGYTF
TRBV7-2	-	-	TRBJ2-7	TGTGCCAGCAGCGTACGACAGACGTACGAGCAGTACTTC	CASSVRQTYEQYF
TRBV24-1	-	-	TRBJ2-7	TGTGCCACCGTGATAGGGGCGGACGAGCAGTACTTC	CATVIGADEQYF
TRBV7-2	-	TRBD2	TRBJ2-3	TGTGCCAGCAGCCCTGGGACTAGCGGGAGTCGGTGGACAGATACGCAGTATTTT	CASSPGTSGSRWTDTQYF
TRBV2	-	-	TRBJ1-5	TGTGCCAGCAGTCAGGGTCAGGGCAATCAGCCCCAGCATTTT	CASSQGQGNQPQHF
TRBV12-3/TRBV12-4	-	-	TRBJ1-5	TGTGCCAGCAGTTTCCTTGAAGGTCAGCCCCAGCATTTT	CASSFLEGQPQHF
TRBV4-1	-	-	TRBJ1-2	TGCGCCAGCAGCCACCCGACGGTATTCTATGGCTACACCTTC	CASSHPTVFYGYTF
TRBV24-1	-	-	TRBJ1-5	TGTGCCACCAGTGAATCACAGAATAATCAGCCCCAGCATTTT	CATSESQNNQPQHF
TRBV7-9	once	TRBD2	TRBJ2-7	TGTGCCAGCAGCTTAGTCACTAGCGGGAACCACGAGCAGTACTTC	CASSLVTSGNHEQYF
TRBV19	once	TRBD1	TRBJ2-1	TGTGCCAGTAGTATAGATCGGGACAGATATAACAATGAGCAGTTCTTC	CASSIDRDRYNNEQFF
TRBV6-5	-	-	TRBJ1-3	TGTGCCAGCAACAAAGGGGGTTCTGGAAACACCATATATTTT	CASNKGGSGNTIYF
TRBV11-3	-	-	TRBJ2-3	TGTGCCAGCAGCTTAAGCGGGAGCACAGATACGCAGTATTTT	CASSLSGSTDTQYF
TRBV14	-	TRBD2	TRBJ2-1	TGTGCCAGCAGCCTATTAGGGAGGGCCTATGGTGAGCAGTTCTTC	CASSLLGRAYGEQFF
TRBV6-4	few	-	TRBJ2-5	TGTGCCAGCAGTAACCAAGAGACCCAGTACTTC	CASSNQETQYF
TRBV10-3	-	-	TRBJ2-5	TGTGCCATCAGTGAGTCTCGGGAGACCCAGCACTTC	CAISESRETQHF
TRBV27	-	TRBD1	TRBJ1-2	TGTGCCAGCAGTTTATCGAACAGGGGTCGAAGGGCCGACTATGGCTACACCTTC	CASSLSNRGRRADYGYTF
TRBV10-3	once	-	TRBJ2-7	TGTGCCATCAGTGAGTCGTCAGGTCGCTCCGAGCAGTACTTC	CAISESSGRSEQYF
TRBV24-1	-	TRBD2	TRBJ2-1	TGTGCCACCAGTGAACGGACTAGCGGGATATACAATGAGCAGTTCTTC	CATSERTSGIYNEQFF
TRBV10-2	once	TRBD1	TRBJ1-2	TGCGCCAGCAGTGAGTCGGGGGACAGCGGTGGCTACACCTTC	CASSESGDSGGYTF
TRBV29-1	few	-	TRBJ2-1	TGCAGCGTTTGCAGGGCGGTTGGCTACAGCTCCTACAATGAGCAGTTCTTC	CSVCRAVGYSSYNEQFF
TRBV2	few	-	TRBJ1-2	TGTGCCAGCAGTGATCGCGGGACTGCCGTTTATGGCTACACCTTC	CASSDRGTAVYGYTF
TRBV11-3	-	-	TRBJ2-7	TGTGCCAGGTCCCTCGTCGAGAGCTCCTACGAGCAGTACTTC	CARSLVESSYEQYF
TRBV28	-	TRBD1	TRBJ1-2	TGTGCCGCACGAACAGGGGTCTATGGCTACACCTTC	CAARTGVYGYTF
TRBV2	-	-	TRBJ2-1	TGTGCCAGCAGTTCAGAATACAATGAGCAGTTCTTC	CASSSEYNEQFF
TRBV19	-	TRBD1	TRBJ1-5	TGTGCCAGTAGTACCCACAGGGGGCCAGGGCAGCCCCAGCATTTT	CASSTHRGPGQPQHF
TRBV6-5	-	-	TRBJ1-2	TGTGCCAGCAGAACAATCAGCGGGAATTTCCGCTACACCTTC	CASRTISGNFRYTF
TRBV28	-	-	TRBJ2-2	TGTGCCAGCAGTTTCCTGGACAGGAACACCGGGGAGCTGTTTTTT	CASSFLDRNTGELFF
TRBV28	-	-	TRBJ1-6	TGTGCCAGCAGTGTGACCCGGGACAATGGGTCTCCCCTCCACTTT	CASSVTRDNGSPLHF
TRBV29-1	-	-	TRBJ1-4	TGCAGCGTTGCTACCCGGGAAAAACTGTTTTTT	CSVATREKLFF
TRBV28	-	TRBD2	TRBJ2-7	TGTGCCAGCAGTTCACTGGGACTAGCGGGAGGCTACGAGCAGTACTTC	CASSSLGLAGGYEQYF
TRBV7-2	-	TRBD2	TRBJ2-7	TGTGCCAGCAGCTTATGGGCTAGCGGGAGTGTAGAGCAGTACTTC	CASSLWASGSVEQYF
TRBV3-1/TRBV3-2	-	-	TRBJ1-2	TGTGCCAGCAGCCGGCAAGGGGTCGACTATGGCTACACCTTC	CASSRQGVDYGYTF
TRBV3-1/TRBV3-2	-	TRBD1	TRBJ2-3	TGTGCCAGCAGCGACAGGGGCGCAGATACGCAGTATTTT	CASSDRGADTQYF
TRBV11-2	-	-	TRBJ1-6	TGTGCCAGCAGCCCACTCGGGTCACCCCTCCACTTT	CASSPLGSPLHF
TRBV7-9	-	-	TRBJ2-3	TGTGCCAGCAGCCCCACAGATACGCAGTATTTT	CASSPTDTQYF
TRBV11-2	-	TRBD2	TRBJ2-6	TGTGCCAGCAGCTTCTTTAGGACTAGTACTGGGGCCAACGTCCTGACTTTC	CASSFFRTSTGANVLTF